Below are 23 T cell receptor beta chains sequenced from a single sample in a study of spatial heterogeneity in lung cancer. Time point indicated: blood at routine non-recurrence follow-up after resection. Whole RNA was taken from tumor, nontumor lung or frozen PBMC; it was then sequenced unsorted. TCRdb reprocessed the 5' RACE reads via MiXCR and lists one record per CDR3 protein. In the table there are about 120,000 distinct CDR3 sequences, more than 10% of which are singletons. The specimen comprised PBMCs, sampled at follow-up. The receptor source for this set is a male donor with early-stage non-small cell lung cancer.

This chain connects TRBV7-2 to TRBJ2-3; 8 bases are shared with TRBD2. The trim removed 3 bases at V and 5 bases at J, leaving 7 bases unmatched. This CDR3 has 15 residues. CDR1 is SGHTA, CDR2 FQGNSA, per germline. The CDR3 loop reads CASSFGGGPGDTQYF. As DNA, the CDR3 is TGTGCCAGCAGCTTTGGCGGGGGGCCCGGAGATACGCAGTATTTT.

This clonotype has ten or more counts. The rearrangement links TRBV29-1 to TRBJ1-2; D unresolved. Germline-derived CDR1 and CDR2 are SQVTM and ANQGSEA. The V end was cut by 4 bases, the J end by 3 bases, with 9 bases between. CDR3 length: 12 residues. This chain's CDR3 is CSVARTDYGYTF. The CDR3 DNA sequence: TGCAGCGTTGCCAGGACGGACTATGGCTACACCTTC. The full variable domain, its missing parts supplied by reference TRBV29-1 and TRBJ1-2, is SAVISQKPSRDICQRGTSLTIQCQVDSQVTMMFWYRQQPGQSLTLIATANQGSEATYESGFVIDKFPISRPNLTFSTLTVSNMSPEDSSIYLCSVARTDYGYTFGSGTRLTVV.

CDR3 bases: TGTGCCAGCAGCTATCGGGACAGGGTCACCGGGGAGCTGTTTTTT. As protein: CASSYRDRVTGELFF. The chain recombines TRBV7-2 with TRBJ2-2; the match to TRBD1 covers 9 bases. Per the germline V gene, CDR1 is SGHTA and CDR2 is FQGNSA. The CDR3 totals 15 residues. Trimming took 4 bases from V and 4 from J; bases not matched to a gene: 4. Filled out from reference TRBV7-2 and TRBJ2-2, the complete variable domain reads GAGVSQSPSNKVTEKGKDVELRCDPISGHTALYWYRQSLGQGLEFLIYFQGNSAPDKSGLPSDRFSAERTGGSVSTLTIQRTQQEDSAVYLCASSYRDRVTGELFFGEGSRLTVL.

CDR3 residues: CSAPQGVSTGELFF. DNA of the CDR3: TGCAGTGCCCCCCAGGGGGTGAGCACCGGGGAGCTGTTTTTT. V is TRBV20-1 and J is TRBJ2-2; 7 bases match TRBD1. V shed 6 bases, J shed 4 bases, and the junction held 8 bases outside the gene matches. The CDR3 extends over 14 amino acids. Germline V gene lookup returns CDR1 DFQATT and CDR2 SNEGSKA (reference sequence).

This clonotype appeared many times. The gene calls are TRBV20-1 and TRBJ1-3; D remains ambiguous. The V gene's germline CDR1 is DFQATT and CDR2 SNEGSKA (reference sequence). The CDR3 loop spans 13 amino acids. V gave up 6 bases and J gave up 0 bases, with 9 bases separating them. In DNA form, the CDR3 reads TGCAGTGCCAGGAAGAGCTCTGGAAACACCATATATTTT. Amino acid sequence: CSARKSSGNTIYF.

This clonotype was counted a few times. The chain carries TRBV19 and TRBJ2-6; D gene uncertain. V was cut by 5 bases and J by 7 bases, with 9 bases left in between. Germline V gene sequence: CDR1 LNHDA, CDR2 SQIVND (reference sequence). The CDR3 runs to 13 residues. For the CDR3, the DNA is TGTGCCAGTAGTCGAGGTACAGCCAACGTCCTGACTTTC. It encodes CASSRGTANVLTF.

The rearrangement joins TRBV6-2 or TRBV6-3 to TRBJ1-3; D is unresolved. Germline V gene data show CDR1 as MNHEY and CDR2 as SVGEGT. Trimming stripped 2 bases from V and 0 bases from J, with 8 bases between. The CDR3 covers 15 residues. The CDR3: CASSYPRTSGNTIYF. For the CDR3, the DNA is TGTGCCAGCAGTTACCCCCGGACCTCTGGAAACACCATATATTTT.

The chain carries TRBV3-1 and TRBJ1-4; D might be TRBD1 (6 bases). The germline V gene encodes CDR1 LGHDT and CDR2 YNNKEL (reference sequence). Trimming stripped 1 base from V and 2 bases from J, with 11 bases between. The CDR3 sequence is 16 residues long. The CDR3 sequence: CASSQVWGATNEKLFF. CDR3 bases: TGTGCCAGCAGCCAAGTTTGGGGGGCGACTAATGAAAAACTGTTTTTT.

This clonotype has only a few counts. The V gene is TRBV28, the J gene TRBJ2-6, with D possibly being TRBD1 (6 bases). Germline V CDR1 and CDR2: MDHEN, SYDVKM. V shed 6 bases and J shed 4 bases, with 16 bases lying between them. CDR3 length: 16 residues. Here the CDR3 DNA reads TGTGCCAGCAGGCCGCCGCAGGGGTCCGGGGCCAACGTCCTGACTTTC. This sequence encodes CASRPPQGSGANVLTF.

V usage is TRBV27 and J usage is TRBJ1-5; unclear D gene. With 4 bases removed from V and 5 bases from J, the gap between germline ends came to 15 bases. The CDR3 consists of 15 residues. CDR1 MNHEY and CDR2 SMNVEV come from the germline V gene (reference sequence). CDR3 sequence: CASSYRAPAHQPQHF. The CDR3 nucleotides read TGTGCCAGCAGTTATCGGGCCCCGGCCCATCAGCCCCAGCATTTT.

The chain combines TRBV29-1 with TRBJ1-2; D possibly corresponds to TRBD1 (6 bases). The CDR3 loop spans 13 amino acids. V gave up 7 bases and J gave up 3 bases, with 15 bases separating them. In germline, CDR1 is SQVTM, CDR2 ANQGSEA. CDR3 region: CSGAGTRDYGYTF. Written as DNA, the CDR3 is TGCAGCGGTGCCGGGACAAGGGACTATGGCTACACCTTC. Based on the CDR3 plus reference TRBV29-1 and TRBJ1-2, the full variable domain is SAVISQKPSRDICQRGTSLTIQCQVDSQVTMMFWYRQQPGQSLTLIATANQGSEATYESGFVIDKFPISRPNLTFSTLTVSNMSPEDSSIYLCSGAGTRDYGYTFGSGTRLTVV.

This clonotype has more than one count but fewer than ten. The chain combines TRBV20-1 with TRBJ1-5, with D possibly TRBD1 on 5 matching bases. The V end was cut by 6 bases, the J end by 7 bases, with 19 bases between. The CDR3 sequence is 14 residues long. Per the germline V gene, CDR1 is DFQATT and CDR2 is SNEGSKA (reference sequence). CDR3 sequence: CSALTRFRDQPQHF. DNA for the CDR3: TGCAGTGCCCTGACCCGATTTAGGGACCAGCCCCAGCATTTT.

This clonotype was picked up many times. The chain employs TRBV6-1 and TRBJ2-7; D remains ambiguous. The germline CDR1 and CDR2 sequences are MNHNS and SASEGT. The V gene lost 5 bases and the J gene lost 5 bases, with 16 bases spanning the gap. The CDR3 runs 14 residues. The DNA of the CDR3 is TGTGCCAGCAGTAGTACCACCCTCATAGACGAGCAGTACTTC. Encoded protein: CASSSTTLIDEQYF.

The chain uses TRBV6-5 and TRBJ1-4; possible D gene TRBD1, 6 bases. Trimming shortened V by 2 bases and J by 6 bases, and 13 bases separated the two germline ends. This CDR3 comprises 15 residues. Germline CDR1 and CDR2: MNHEY and SVGAGI. The CDR3 nucleotides are TGTGCCAGCAGTTACGGTCGGGGGGCGTATGAAAAACTGTTTTTT. Encoded protein: CASSYGRGAYEKLFF.

V usage is TRBV12-3 or TRBV12-4 and J usage is TRBJ2-5; D may be TRBD2 (6 bases). The CDR3 covers 14 residues. V lost 6 bases, J lost 8 bases, and 19 bases lay in between. In DNA, the CDR3 is TGTGCCAGCAGCCTCCCGGGACTGGAGAGAACCCAGTACTTC. This sequence encodes CASSLPGLERTQYF.

This clonotype was seen a few times. The chain combines TRBV5-5 with TRBJ1-5; TRBD1 aligns across 7 bases. Germline-derived CDR1 and CDR2 are SGHKS and YYEKEE (reference sequence). The J segment lost 2 bases and the V segment lost 4 bases, leaving 6 bases of the junction unmatched. This CDR3 is 15 amino acids long. The CDR3: CASSPDRDRNQPQHF. The CDR3 nucleotides are TGTGCCAGCAGCCCCGACAGGGATCGCAATCAGCCCCAGCATTTT.

The chain's CDR3 is CASSLTRVRGEDTQYF. DNA for the CDR3: TGTGCCAGCAGCTTAACGAGAGTGCGGGGGGAGGATACGCAGTATTTT. This chain joins TRBV7-3 and TRBJ2-3, with 8 bases identical to TRBD2. Unmatched junction bases numbered 8, after V lost 0 bases and J lost 6 bases. The CDR3 spans 16 residues. The germline CDR1 and CDR2 sequences are SGHTA and FQGTGA. Complete variable domain (other parts from reference TRBV7-3 and TRBJ2-3): GAGVSQTPSNKVTEKGKYVELRCDPISGHTALYWYRQSLGQGPEFLIYFQGTGAADDSGLPNDRFFAVRPEGSVSTLKIQRTERGDSAVYLCASSLTRVRGEDTQYFGPGTRLTVL.

The table lists this clonotype with a few counts. The rearrangement joins TRBV5-1 to TRBJ2-1; TRBD2 matches at 7 bases. The V gene end was trimmed by 4 bases and the J gene end by 8 bases; junction bases not matched to a gene: 0. The CDR3 runs 11 residues. CDR1 is SGHRS and CDR2 is YFSETQ in the germline V gene. The DNA of the CDR3 is TGCGCCAGCAGCCGGGGGGATGAGCAGTTCTTC. Translated: CASSRGDEQFF.

V and J are TRBV7-9 and TRBJ1-2; D may be TRBD1 (5 bases). Trimming took 1 base from V and 8 from J, leaving 11 bases between them. Germline V gene sequence: CDR1 SEHNR, CDR2 FQNEAQ (reference sequence). CDR3 size: 13 residues. The CDR3 sequence is CASSLGRTNGYTF. CDR3 in DNA: TGTGCCAGCAGCTTAGGCAGGACAAACGGCTACACCTTC.

Ten or more counts support this clonotype. This chain links TRBV6-2 or TRBV6-3 with TRBJ1-5; 7 bases map to TRBD1. The CDR3 length is 15 residues. Trimming cost V 0 bases and J 10 bases; bases outside gene matches: 9. CDR1 is MNHEY and CDR2 is SVGEGT in the germline V gene. As DNA, the CDR3 is TGTGCCAGCAGTTACTCCGGGACAGACTACTTTCCCCAGCATTTT. Amino acid sequence: CASSYSGTDYFPQHF.

The gene calls are TRBV7-9 and TRBJ1-2, with 11 bases fitting TRBD1. This CDR3 has 13 amino acids. Germline lookup yields CDR1 SEHNR and CDR2 FQNEAQ (reference sequence). The V gene end was trimmed by 5 bases and the J gene end by 6 bases; junction bases not matched to a gene: 2. CDR3 DNA: TGTGCCAGCAGCACGGACAGGGGGCATGGCTACACCTTC. Translation gives CASSTDRGHGYTF.

The genes are TRBV24-1 and TRBJ2-1; 7 nucleotides align to TRBD2. This CDR3 comprises 15 residues. The V gene's germline CDR1 is KGHDR and CDR2 SFDVKD. V shed 4 bases, J shed 0 bases, and the junction held 2 bases outside the gene matches. The CDR3 DNA is TGTGCCACCAGTGAGCGGGGGAGCTCCTACAATGAGCAGTTCTTC. Translating it yields CATSERGSSYNEQFF.

With regard to this clonotype: A much more abundant neighbour one base away suggests this may be a read error. The chain couples TRBV5-1 to TRBJ1-1; weak D call: TRBD1 (5 bases). There are 14 residues in the CDR3. V gave up 0 bases and J gave up 3 bases, with 9 bases separating them. Germline assignment: CDR1 SGHRS and CDR2 YFSETQ. The CDR3 DNA reads as TGCGCCAGCAGCTTGGCGGACATATACACTGAAGCTTTCTTT. This codes for CASSLADIYTEAFF. Full variable domain (outside the CDR3, taken from reference TRBV5-1 and TRBJ1-1): KAGVTQTPRYLIKTRGQQVTLSCSPISGHRSVSWYQQTPGQGLQFLFEYFSETQRNKGNFPGRFSGRQFSNSRSEMNVSTLELGDSALYLCASSLADIYTEAFFGQGTRLTVV.